The 15 T cell receptor beta chains presented below share a single source sample, sequenced in a study of post-analysis software for immune sequencing data. General study findings and limits: Higher frequency in patients than in controls was seen for roughly five TRBV segments, with TRBV5-6, TRBV5-1 and TRBV20-1 among them.

Their antigens remain unidentified. Unique molecular identifiers tagged the TCR beta cDNA libraries. TCRdb re-analysed the PCR reads in MiXCR, keeping a single row per CDR3 protein. In the table there are approximately 730,000 distinct CDR3 sequences, about 43% of which are singletons. Sequenced material: blood. These receptors originate from a girl aged 10 to 17 with multiple sclerosis.

The chain has TRBV27 and TRBJ2-5, with 10 bases identical to TRBD2. V trimming: 6 bases; J trimming: 7 bases; junction bases outside the gene matches: 17. The CDR3 has 17 residues. Germline values: CDR1 MNHEY, CDR2 SMNVEV (reference sequence). The DNA for the CDR3 is TGTGCCAGCAGGGGGACTGTTCAGCGGGAGGGCCGCGGGACCCAGTACTTC. This translates into CASRGTVQREGRGTQYF.

The V and J genes are TRBV6-5 and TRBJ1-1, with 7 bases fitting TRBD1. This CDR3 comprises 14 residues. The V segment lost 5 bases and the J segment 5 bases; nucleotides outside the gene matches: 8. In germline, CDR1 is MNHEY, CDR2 SVGAGI. The CDR3 nucleotides are TGTGCCAGCAGTACCCAGGGGGGTATTACTGAAGCTTTCTTT. This gives the protein CASSTQGGITEAFF.

The gene calls are TRBV12-3 or TRBV12-4 and TRBJ2-7; the match to TRBD2 covers 8 bases. The trim removed 6 bases at V and 5 bases at J, leaving 12 bases unmatched. CDR3 length equals 15 residues. In DNA, the CDR3 is TGTGCCAGCAGCCCACTAGCGGCCACAACCGACGAGCAGTACTTC. Translating it yields CASSPLAATTDEQYF.

The rearrangement links TRBV10-2 to TRBJ2-7, with 11 nucleotides matching TRBD2. The CDR3 runs 15 residues. V was pared by 6 bases and J by 0 bases, with 4 bases of the junction left unmatched. Germline V CDR1 and CDR2: WSHSY, SAAADI. The CDR3 nucleotides are TGCGCCAGCAGGGGGACTAGCGGAGCCTCCTACGAGCAGTACTTC. Residues: CASRGTSGASYEQYF.

The chain joins TRBV29-1 to TRBJ2-5, with 9 bases that match TRBD1. The CDR3 is 15 residues long. Germline CDR1 SQVTM, CDR2 ANQGSEA. V was pared by 0 bases and J by 11 bases, with 13 bases of the junction left unmatched. CDR3 protein: CSVEDLGGTGIQQYF. The CDR3 coding sequence is TGCAGCGTTGAAGATCTCGGCGGGACAGGGATACAGCAGTACTTC.

The genes are TRBV29-1 and TRBJ2-7, with TRBD1 as a possible D gene (6 bases). CDR3 length: 14 amino acids. From germline, CDR1 is SQVTM and CDR2 ANQGSEA. Trimming pared 4 bases from V and 0 bases from J, leaving 13 bases between. CDR3 amino acids: CSVGFRGYSYEQYF. DNA for the CDR3: TGCAGCGTTGGCTTCAGGGGATACTCCTACGAGCAGTACTTC.

The V gene is TRBV5-1, the J gene TRBJ2-5; the match to TRBD2 covers 7 bases. The J call could be wrong; TRBJ2-7 is a better fit for the DNA end. This CDR3 spans 14 amino acids. Per germline, CDR1 SGHRS and CDR2 YFSETQ. CDR3 bases: TGCGCCAGCAGGACATGGGGAGGGCGAGGCGAGCAGTACTTC. It codes for CASRTWGGRGEQYF.

The chain carries TRBV29-1 and TRBJ2-1; D is possibly TRBD1 (5 bases). This CDR3 spans 15 amino acids. Trimming removed 0 bases at V and 12 bases at J, with 21 bases between. Germline V gene sequence: CDR1 SQVTM, CDR2 ANQGSEA. CDR3 loop: CSVEDLPGNYYVQFF. The DNA for the CDR3 is TGCAGCGTTGAAGATCTACCAGGGAACTATTACGTGCAGTTCTTC.

On this clonotype itself: A junction boundary mismatches the germline segment, possibly from a read error. J is TRBJ1-2 and V is TRBV12-3 or TRBV12-4, with D uncertain. The CDR3 extends over 13 amino acids. CDR3: CVSSPTGNYGYTF. CDR3 nucleotides: TGTGTCAGCAGCCCTACCGGAAACTATGGCTACACCTTC.

In this sample, this clonotype turned up a few times. At one end the junction does not follow the germline gene, possibly because of a read error. V usage is TRBV7-6 and J usage is TRBJ2-7, with D perhaps matching TRBD1 or TRBD2 (5 bases each). CDR1 and CDR2 (germline): SGHVS, FNYEAQ. This CDR3 is built from 14 residues. As DNA, the CDR3 is TGCGCCAGCAGCCTCCGGGACGGACGCTACGAGCAGTACTTC. Residues: CASSLRDGRYEQYF.

This clonotype was observed a single time. Sequence at one end of the junction differs from germline and may be a read error. The V gene is TRBV4-1, the J gene TRBJ2-6; possibly TRBD1 for D (5 bases). Per the germline V gene, CDR1 is MGHRA and CDR2 is YSYEKL. This CDR3 contains 14 residues. CDR3 bases: TGCGCCAGCAGCCAAGCAGGGTCAAGGACCACCGAAGCTTTC. Translation gives CASSQAGSRTTEAF.

This CDR3 is CASGSRYNEQFF. The CDR3 nucleotides are TGTGCCAGCGGGAGTCGGTACAATGAGCAGTTCTTC. J is TRBJ2-1 and V is TRBV6-5; tentatively, D is TRBD2 (5 bases). V was clipped by 8 bases and J by 4 bases, with 9 bases between them. The CDR3 extends over 12 amino acids. From germline, CDR1 is MNHEY and CDR2 SVGAGI.

This clonotype was observed many times. The chain employs TRBV18 and TRBJ2-1; D possibly corresponds to TRBD1 (5 bases). The V gene's germline CDR1 is KGHSH and CDR2 LQKENI. The CDR3 has 15 residues. The ends were cut back, 1 base at V and 2 bases at J, with 9 bases in the middle. The CDR3 DNA is TGTGCCAGCTCACCACGGCAGGGTACCTACAATGAGCAGTTCTTC. Translating it yields CASSPRQGTYNEQFF.

The chain uses TRBV9 and TRBJ2-3, with 10 bases lining up with TRBD2. J lost 3 bases, V lost 4 bases, and 8 bases had no gene match. Germline V gene lookup returns CDR1 SGDLS and CDR2 YYNGEE. CDR3 size: 16 residues. The CDR3 coding sequence is TGTGCCAGCAGCCCCCAAGCGGGAGGGCCGACAGATACGCAGTATTTT. Protein sequence: CASSPQAGGPTDTQYF.

V gene TRBV7-9 combines with J gene TRBJ1-1; a weak D match, TRBD1 (5 bases). This CDR3 region has 15 residues. V lost 5 bases and J lost 0, with 13 bases in between. Germline-derived CDR1 and CDR2 are SEHNR and FQNEAQ (reference sequence). The chain's CDR3 is CASSPSGGLNTEAFF. CDR3 DNA sequence: TGTGCCAGCAGCCCCAGCGGGGGATTGAACACTGAAGCTTTCTTT.